This T cell receptor (beta chain) was recovered during a study of circulating tumor DNA in untreated peripheral T-cell lymphoma. Here immunoSEQ multiplex PCR was the method, and the copy in TCRdb shows in-frame clones only, minus some. The table lists 6,200 or so clones, about 62% of them singletons, with approximately 60% in the top ten. For this clone: Its antigen is still unknown.

The tumor tissue sample was taken at baseline before any treatment. Whole-study results and caveats: Tumor-specific clonotypes were found in less than 80% of patients.

This TCR was recovered from a human donor with peripheral T-cell lymphoma. Sequencing was carried out using tumor tissue.

CDR3 in DNA: TGTGCCTGGAGCTACGGGACATTAGGGTCACCCCTCCACTTT. It is translated as CAWSYGTLGSPLHF. The chain couples TRBV30 to TRBJ1-6; TRBD1 might be the D (6 bases). CDR1 and CDR2 (germline): GTSNPN, SVGIG (reference sequence). The CDR3 is made up of 14 amino acids. Trimming cost V 3 bases and J 10 bases, with 16 bases left between them.